This TCR beta chain was observed in a study of beta chain features in type 1 diabetes. Findings and limits, study-wide: Shorter templates may be favored by PCR, equally so in patients and controls. When Type 1 diabetes patients were examined, their TCRB CDR3s proved moderately but significantly shorter in all four CD4+ subsets.

This clone was observed a handful of times. Its antigen is not known. cDNA synthesis used the whole RNA isolate, giving expressed TCRB sequences. Using immunoSEQ multiplex PCR, the repertoire was profiled, and TCRdb retains in-frame clones only, with some absent. Of a few hundred thousand clones listed, 11% to 15% were seen once; the top ten hold around 0.019%. The CDR3 contains 16 residues. Germline CDR1 reads LNHDA; CDR2 reads SQIVND (reference sequence). V was clipped by 7 bases and J by 4 bases, with 20 bases between them. The V call is TRBV19, the J call TRBJ1-5; no reliable D call. This receptor was identified in a man aged 30 to 45 with type 1 diabetes. Specimen: naive CD4+ T cells from blood. The CDR3 bases are TGTGCCAGTACCTCCGTTCCTCGGCGGCCAAATCAGCCCCAGCATTTT. This sequence encodes CASTSVPRRPNQPQHF.